These 26 T cell receptor beta chains were sequenced from one sample in a study of blood T cell repertoires in COVID-19 (TCRdb year 2020). Receptor libraries were prepared by the immunoSEQ multiplex PCR assay. TCRdb stores this immuneACCESS table with in-frame sequences only. Part of the clones is absent; in the studies checked, under half of the shortfall reflects unresolved V genes, and no reason is known for the rest. The sample includes under 300,000 clones, with about 88% observed a single time. The leading ten clones occupy under 3.5% of the sample. Sample: PBMCs or T cells enriched from blood (not recorded which). Every receptor here comes from a woman aged 45-65 years who had recovered from COVID-19.

This rearrangement joins TRBV11-2 to TRBJ1-2; D gene uncertain. The CDR3 runs 16 residues. The germline gives CDR1 SGHAT, CDR2 FQNNGV. V was trimmed by 5 bases and J by 6 bases, leaving 22 bases between them. The DNA of the CDR3 is TGTGCCAGCAGCCCCCCATTTGCGCCAGGAGGTAATGGCTACACCTTC. It encodes CASSPPFAPGGNGYTF.

The CDR3 region is CASSPTAGGHSPLHF. The CDR3 nucleotides are TGCGCCAGCAGCCCTACGGCAGGGGGTCATTCACCCCTCCACTTT. The chain uses TRBV5-1 and TRBJ1-6; 7 nucleotides agree with TRBD1. Germline V gives CDR1 SGHRS, CDR2 YFSETQ. With 4 bases clipped from V and 8 bases from J, the junction kept 9 bases outside the gene matches. The CDR3 is 15 amino acids.

V gene TRBV28 combines with J gene TRBJ2-7, with D unclear. Trimming shortened V by 5 bases and J by 3 bases, and 17 bases separated the two germline ends. The germline CDR1 and CDR2 sequences are MDHEN and SYDVKM. CDR3 length: 15 amino acids. The chain's CDR3 is CASSEDGSGSYEQYF. The CDR3 coding sequence is TGTGCCAGCAGTGAAGACGGGTCTGGTAGCTACGAGCAGTACTTC.

This chain uses TRBV27 with TRBJ2-2, with TRBD1 matching over 9 bases. The CDR3 covers 17 residues. J gave up 2 bases and V 8 bases, and 12 bases lay outside the gene matches. Germline V gene sequence: CDR1 MNHEY, CDR2 SMNVEV (reference sequence). The CDR3 nucleotides are TGTGCCAGCGGAAATCGGCCGGGACAGGGAAACACCGGGGAGCTGTTTTTT. Translating gives CASGNRPGQGNTGELFF.

The chain couples TRBV19 to TRBJ1-1, with 7 positions matching TRBD1. CDR1 is LNHDA and CDR2 is SQIVND in the germline V gene (reference sequence). V was pared by 7 bases and J by 1 base, with 6 bases of the junction left unmatched. The CDR3 length is 14 residues. This CDR3 reads CASTRRTGNTEAFF. CDR3 nucleotide sequence: TGTGCCAGTACCCGCAGGACAGGGAACACTGAAGCTTTCTTT.

As to this clone: Other DNA sequences in the sample encode the same CDR3. This sequence joins TRBV28 and TRBJ2-3; TRBD1 might be the D (6 bases). The V gene's germline CDR1 is MDHEN and CDR2 SYDVKM. The V end was cut by 0 bases, the J end by 0 bases, with 10 bases between. CDR3 length: 16 residues. The DNA of the CDR3 is TGTGCCAGCAGTTTATGGGGGACATCTAGCACAGATACGCAGTATTTT. It encodes CASSLWGTSSTDTQYF.

V and J are TRBV29-1 and TRBJ2-5; 10 bases are a match to TRBD1. From germline, CDR1 is SQVTM and CDR2 ANQGSEA. V dropped 5 bases and J dropped 7; count of bases not matched to a gene: 7. This CDR3 comprises 13 residues. The CDR3 DNA sequence: TGCAGCGTTCGGGACAGGGGTTTGGGGACCCAGTACTTC. Its protein is CSVRDRGLGTQYF.

This chain uses TRBV7-2 with TRBJ2-5, with D possibly being TRBD2 (6 bases). The CDR3 spans 13 residues. V shed 5 bases and J shed 4 bases, with 11 bases lying between them. CDR1 is SGHTA, CDR2 FQGNSA, per germline. The CDR3 DNA is TGTGCCAGCAGCGCGGGACTGGGAGAGACCCAGTACTTC. Amino acid sequence: CASSAGLGETQYF.

V usage is TRBV6-2 or TRBV6-3 and J usage is TRBJ1-2, with 7 nucleotides matching TRBD1. The germline CDR1 and CDR2 sequences are MNHEY and SVGEGT. The V and J ends lost 5 bases and 7 bases, in that order; junction bases with no gene match: 10. There are 14 residues in the CDR3. The CDR3 loop reads CASSTKRQGFGYTF. The CDR3 region has the DNA TGTGCCAGCAGTACCAAGAGACAGGGTTTTGGCTACACCTTC.

The chain recombines TRBV6-2 or TRBV6-3 with TRBJ2-3; D remains ambiguous. The CDR3 runs 18 residues. CDR1 and CDR2 (germline): MNHEY, SVGEGT. Trimming cost V 0 bases and J 0 bases, with 16 bases left between them. The CDR3 DNA reads TGTGCCAGCAGTTACTCCAAACTTTTCGCGGATAGCACAGATACGCAGTATTTT. Translating gives CASSYSKLFADSTDTQYF.

The chain uses TRBV19 and TRBJ1-5, with 7 bases that match TRBD1. From germline, CDR1 is LNHDA and CDR2 SQIVND (reference sequence). V shed 4 bases, J shed 6 bases, and the junction held 9 bases outside the gene matches. CDR3 length: 15 amino acids. CDR3 region: CASSKTSTGRQPQHF. Here the CDR3 DNA reads TGTGCCAGTAGTAAAACTTCGACAGGGCGTCAGCCCCAGCATTTT.

The chain recombines TRBV28 with TRBJ2-7, with TRBD2 matching over 9 bases. CDR1 is MDHEN, CDR2 SYDVKM, per germline. The ends lost 5 bases at V and 2 bases at J; junction bases unmatched: 4. There are 14 residues in the CDR3. CDR3 protein: CASSKTSGAYEQYF. The CDR3 DNA reads TGTGCCAGCAGTAAGACTAGCGGAGCCTACGAGCAGTACTTC.

V and J are TRBV28 and TRBJ2-6; 7 nucleotides match TRBD2. Germline V gene lookup returns CDR1 MDHEN and CDR2 SYDVKM. Trimming at V came to 3 bases and at J to 0 bases, leaving 2 bases not matched to a gene. The CDR3 spans 16 residues. CDR3 in amino acids: CASSFGGSSGANVLTF. DNA for the CDR3: TGTGCCAGCAGTTTCGGGGGGAGCTCTGGGGCCAACGTCCTGACTTTC.

The chain carries TRBV24-1 and TRBJ2-3; 11 bases match TRBD1. V lost 6 bases to trimming and J lost 4 bases; unmatched junction nucleotides: 5. Germline values: CDR1 KGHDR, CDR2 SFDVKD. The CDR3 spans 15 residues. Here the CDR3 DNA reads TGTGCCACCAGTACTTGGGGACAGGGGGCAGATACGCAGTATTTT. Amino acids: CATSTWGQGADTQYF.

This sequence joins TRBV28 and TRBJ2-4; 9 bases align to TRBD2. CDR1 is MDHEN and CDR2 is SYDVKM in the germline V gene. The length of the CDR3 is 15 residues. After removal of 5 bases from V and 5 bases from J, the junction contained 7 bases not matched to a gene. For the CDR3, the DNA is TGTGCCAGCAGTGTCAAGACTAGCGGAGAAAACATTCAGTACTTC. Its protein is CASSVKTSGENIQYF.

The V call is TRBV2, the J call TRBJ1-1, with D tentatively TRBD1 (5 bases). Germline values: CDR1 SNHLY, CDR2 FYNNEI. This CDR3 has 14 amino acids. The ends were cut back, 6 bases at V and 6 bases at J, with 17 bases in the middle. CDR3 amino acids: CASRMLGPVSEAFF. CDR3 DNA sequence: TGTGCCAGCAGGATGCTGGGGCCGGTATCTGAAGCTTTCTTT.

The V and J genes are TRBV5-4 and TRBJ2-1, with TRBD2 identical over 12 bases. The CDR3 extends over 17 amino acids. Germline-derived CDR1 and CDR2 are SGHNT and YYREEE (reference sequence). The ends lost 4 bases at V and 0 bases at J; junction bases unmatched: 5. The CDR3 bases are TGTGCCAGCAGCGGGACTAGCGGGCCAAGCTCCTACAATGAGCAGTTCTTC. Its protein is CASSGTSGPSSYNEQFF.

The CDR3 DNA reads TGTGCCACCTTCACAGGGGCGGAGGGCTACACCTTC. Protein product: CATFTGAEGYTF. V and J are TRBV6-5 and TRBJ1-2, with 7 bases that match TRBD1. This CDR3 region has 12 residues. Germline trimming cut 10 bases from V and 8 bases from J; bases unmatched to any gene: 10. Germline V gene lookup returns CDR1 MNHEY and CDR2 SVGAGI.

The genes are TRBV5-4 and TRBJ1-5, with D perhaps matching TRBD1 (5 bases). This CDR3 spans 15 amino acids. V lost 2 bases to trimming and J lost 2 bases, with 11 bases between them. The germline gives CDR1 SGHNT, CDR2 YYREEE (reference sequence). CDR3 DNA: TGTGCCAGCAGCTTTTCGGGAGGGGGCAATCAGCCCCAGCATTTT. This codes for CASSFSGGGNQPQHF.

This chain connects TRBV28 to TRBJ1-2; TRBD1 matches at 7 bases. Germline CDR1 and CDR2: MDHEN and SYDVKM. This CDR3 region has 13 residues. V shed 4 bases and J 7 bases; nucleotides not matched to a gene: 6. The CDR3 protein is CASSSYRGTGYTF. CDR3 in DNA: TGTGCCAGCAGTTCATACAGGGGTACTGGCTACACCTTC.

The gene calls are TRBV27 and TRBJ2-1, with 12 positions matching TRBD2. Looked up from germline, CDR1 is MNHEY and CDR2 is SMNVEV (reference sequence). The CDR3 covers 15 residues. V lost 4 bases, J lost 5 bases, and 3 bases stayed unmatched. CDR3 in amino acids: CASSSGLAGHNEQFF. For the CDR3, the DNA is TGTGCCAGCAGTTCGGGACTAGCGGGCCACAATGAGCAGTTCTTC.

The chain uses TRBV28 and TRBJ1-5; D unclear. CDR3 length equals 14 residues. Between the trimmed V and J ends, which lost 6 bases and 3 bases, there was a span of 12 bases. CDR1 MDHEN and CDR2 SYDVKM come from the germline V gene. The CDR3 protein is CASRRPGNNQPQHF. In nucleotides, the CDR3 is TGTGCCAGCAGACGTCCCGGGAACAATCAGCCCCAGCATTTT. Full variable domain (rest looked up from reference TRBV28 and TRBJ1-5): DVKVTQSSRYLVKRTGEKVFLECVQDMDHENMFWYRQDPGLGLRLIYFSYDVKMKEKGDIPEGYSVSREKKERFSLILESASTNQTSMYLCASRRPGNNQPQHFGDGTRLSIL.

This chain connects TRBV9 to TRBJ1-3; 12 nucleotides agree with TRBD1. Looked up from germline, CDR1 is SGDLS and CDR2 is YYNGEE. The CDR3 is 17 amino acids. The junction had 6 bases not matched to a gene; V was cut back by 3 bases and J by 2 bases. CDR3 nucleotides: TGTGCCAGCAGCGACCGGGACAGGGGGCTTGCTGGAAACACCATATATTTT. It is translated as CASSDRDRGLAGNTIYF.

V gene TRBV29-1 combines with J gene TRBJ1-1; 7 nucleotides match TRBD1. The CDR3 length is 13 residues. Germline lookup yields CDR1 SQVTM and CDR2 ANQGSEA. With V trimmed by 6 bases and J by 4 bases, 8 bases remained unmatched. CDR3 DNA sequence: TGCAGCGTGAGGGGGCGTATGGTCACTGAAGCTTTCTTT. Its protein product is CSVRGRMVTEAFF.

This chain connects TRBV27 to TRBJ1-4; D is unclear. CDR3 length: 13 residues. Trimming stripped 4 bases from V and 10 bases from J, with 13 bases between. Germline V gene lookup returns CDR1 MNHEY and CDR2 SMNVEV (reference sequence). CDR3 nucleotides: TGTGCCAGCAGTTCCCTCCGGGATCTAAAACTGTTTTTT. This encodes CASSSLRDLKLFF.

This rearrangement joins TRBV24-1 to TRBJ2-3; no reliable D call. V was pared by 3 bases and J by 0 bases, with 6 bases between. The germline CDR1 and CDR2 sequences are KGHDR and SFDVKD. CDR3 length: 14 amino acids. The CDR3 here is CATSDPRSTDTQYF. CDR3 DNA sequence: TGTGCCACCAGTGATCCCCGGAGCACAGATACGCAGTATTTT.